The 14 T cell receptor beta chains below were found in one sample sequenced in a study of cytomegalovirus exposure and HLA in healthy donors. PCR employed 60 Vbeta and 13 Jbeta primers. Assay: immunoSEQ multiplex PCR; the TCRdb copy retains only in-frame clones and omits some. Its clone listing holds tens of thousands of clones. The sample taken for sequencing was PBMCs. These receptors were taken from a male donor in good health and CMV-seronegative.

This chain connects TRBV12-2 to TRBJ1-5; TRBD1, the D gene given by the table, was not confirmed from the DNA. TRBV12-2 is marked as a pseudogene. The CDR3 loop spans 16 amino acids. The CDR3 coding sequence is TGTGCAAGTCGCTTAGTATGGTGGGCAGGGGATCAGCCCCAGCATTTT. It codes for CASRLVWWAGDQPQHF.

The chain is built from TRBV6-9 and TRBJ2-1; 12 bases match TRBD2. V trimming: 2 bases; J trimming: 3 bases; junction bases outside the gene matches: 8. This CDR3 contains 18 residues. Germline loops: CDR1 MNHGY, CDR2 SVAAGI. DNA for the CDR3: TGTGCCAGCAGTTATCGGCTAGCGGGGGGGCCGGACTACAATGAGCAGTTCTTC. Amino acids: CASSYRLAGGPDYNEQFF.

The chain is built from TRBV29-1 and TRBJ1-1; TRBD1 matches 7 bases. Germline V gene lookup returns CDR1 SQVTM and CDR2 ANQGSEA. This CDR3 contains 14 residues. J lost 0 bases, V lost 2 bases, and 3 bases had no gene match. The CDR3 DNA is TGCAGCGTTGAACGGACAGGAATGAACACTGAAGCTTTCTTT. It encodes CSVERTGMNTEAFF.

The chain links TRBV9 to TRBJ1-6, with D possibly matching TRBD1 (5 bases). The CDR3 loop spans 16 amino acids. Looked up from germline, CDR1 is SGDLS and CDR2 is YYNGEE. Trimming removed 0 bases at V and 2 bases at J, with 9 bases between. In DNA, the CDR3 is TGTGCCAGCAGCGTAGGACAGCTCCCCTATAATTCACCCCTCCACTTT. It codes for CASSVGQLPYNSPLHF.

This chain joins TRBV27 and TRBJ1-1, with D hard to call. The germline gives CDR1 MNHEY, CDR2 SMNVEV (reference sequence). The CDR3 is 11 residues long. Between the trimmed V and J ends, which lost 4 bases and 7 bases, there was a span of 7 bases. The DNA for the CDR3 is TGTGCCAGCAGTTCACGCAGTGAAGCTTTCTTT. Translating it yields CASSSRSEAFF.

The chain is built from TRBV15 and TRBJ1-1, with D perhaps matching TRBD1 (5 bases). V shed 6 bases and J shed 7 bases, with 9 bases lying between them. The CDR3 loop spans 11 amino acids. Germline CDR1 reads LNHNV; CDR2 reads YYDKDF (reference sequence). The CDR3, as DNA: TGTGCCACCAGAATGACAGATGAAGCTTTCTTT. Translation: CATRMTDEAFF.

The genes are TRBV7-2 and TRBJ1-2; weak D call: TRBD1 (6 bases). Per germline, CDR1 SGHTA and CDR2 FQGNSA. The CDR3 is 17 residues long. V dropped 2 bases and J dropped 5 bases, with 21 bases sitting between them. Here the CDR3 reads CASSLTGSSIGRYGYTF. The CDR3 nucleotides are TGTGCCAGCAGCTTAACAGGGTCCTCAATAGGTCGATATGGCTACACCTTC. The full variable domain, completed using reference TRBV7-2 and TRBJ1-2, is GAGVSQSPSNKVTEKGKDVELRCDPISGHTALYWYRQSLGQGLEFLIYFQGNSAPDKSGLPSDRFSAERTGGSVSTLTIQRTQQEDSAVYLCASSLTGSSIGRYGYTFGSGTRLTVV.

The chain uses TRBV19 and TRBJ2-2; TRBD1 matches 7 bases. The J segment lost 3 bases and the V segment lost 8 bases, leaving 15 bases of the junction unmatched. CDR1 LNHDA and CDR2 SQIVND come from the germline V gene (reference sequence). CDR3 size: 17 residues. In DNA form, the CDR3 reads TGTGCCAGTGGACAGGAGCAATCATCCCCCTACACCGGGGAGCTGTTTTTT. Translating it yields CASGQEQSSPYTGELFF.

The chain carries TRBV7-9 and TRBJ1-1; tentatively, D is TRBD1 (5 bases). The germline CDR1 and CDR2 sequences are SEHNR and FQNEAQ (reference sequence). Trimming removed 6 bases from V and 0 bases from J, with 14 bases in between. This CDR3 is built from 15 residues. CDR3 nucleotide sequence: TGTGCCAGCAGATTTCAGGGTGGAGTGAACACTGAAGCTTTCTTT. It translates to CASRFQGGVNTEAFF.

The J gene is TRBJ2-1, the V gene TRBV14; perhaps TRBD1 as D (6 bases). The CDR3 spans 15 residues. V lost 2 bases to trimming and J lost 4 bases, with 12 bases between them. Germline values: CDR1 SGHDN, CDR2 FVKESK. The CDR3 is CASSQLAGTYNEQFF. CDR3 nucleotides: TGTGCCAGCAGCCAACTGGCAGGGACATACAATGAGCAGTTCTTC.

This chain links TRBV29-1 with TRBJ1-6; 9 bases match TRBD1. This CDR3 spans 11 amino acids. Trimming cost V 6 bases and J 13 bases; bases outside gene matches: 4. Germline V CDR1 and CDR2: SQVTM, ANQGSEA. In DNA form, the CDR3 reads TGCAGCGTGGGGGACAGGGCGCCCCTCCACTTT. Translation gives CSVGDRAPLHF.

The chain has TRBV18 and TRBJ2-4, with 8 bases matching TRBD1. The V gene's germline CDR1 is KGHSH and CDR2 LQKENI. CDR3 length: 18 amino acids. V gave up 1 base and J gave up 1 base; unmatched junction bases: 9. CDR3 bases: TGTGCCAGCTCACCACTGGGCACAGGGGGAAGGGCCAAAAACATTCAGTACTTC. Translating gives CASSPLGTGGRAKNIQYF.

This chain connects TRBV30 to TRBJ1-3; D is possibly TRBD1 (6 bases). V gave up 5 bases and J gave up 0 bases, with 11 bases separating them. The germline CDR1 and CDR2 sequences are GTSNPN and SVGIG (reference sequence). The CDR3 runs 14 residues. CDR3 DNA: TGTGCCTGGGACAGGACCTACTCTGGAAACACCATATATTTT. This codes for CAWDRTYSGNTIYF.

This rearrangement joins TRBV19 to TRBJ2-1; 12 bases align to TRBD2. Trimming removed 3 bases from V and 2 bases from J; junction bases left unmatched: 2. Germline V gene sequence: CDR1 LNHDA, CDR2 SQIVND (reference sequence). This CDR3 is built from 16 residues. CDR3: CASSMTSGGPYNEQFF. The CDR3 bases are TGTGCCAGTAGTATGACTAGCGGGGGCCCCTACAATGAGCAGTTCTTC.